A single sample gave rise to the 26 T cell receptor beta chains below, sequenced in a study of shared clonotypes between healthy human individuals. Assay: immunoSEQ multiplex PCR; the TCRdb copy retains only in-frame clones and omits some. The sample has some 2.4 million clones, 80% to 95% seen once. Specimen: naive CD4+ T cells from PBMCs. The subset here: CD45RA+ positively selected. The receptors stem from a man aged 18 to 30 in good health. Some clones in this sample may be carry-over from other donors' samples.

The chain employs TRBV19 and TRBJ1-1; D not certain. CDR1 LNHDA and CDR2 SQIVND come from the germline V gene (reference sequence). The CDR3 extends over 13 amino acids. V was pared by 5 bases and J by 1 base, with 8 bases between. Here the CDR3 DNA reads TGTGCCAGTAGTGCTCAGGCGAACACTGAAGCTTTCTTT. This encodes CASSAQANTEAFF.

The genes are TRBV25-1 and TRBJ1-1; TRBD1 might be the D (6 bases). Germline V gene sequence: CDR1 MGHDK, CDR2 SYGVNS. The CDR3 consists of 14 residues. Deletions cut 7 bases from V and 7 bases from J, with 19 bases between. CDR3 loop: CASKNRDGAGEAFF. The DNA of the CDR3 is TGTGCCAGCAAGAACAGGGATGGGGCTGGTGAAGCTTTCTTT.

CDR3 nucleotide sequence: TGTGCCAGCAGTAGCAGGTTTCTTAATCAGCCCCAGCATTTT. It specifies CASSSRFLNQPQHF. The chain employs TRBV6-1 and TRBJ1-5; the D is unclear. Trimming pared 5 bases from V and 4 bases from J, leaving 12 bases between. The V gene's germline CDR1 is MNHNS and CDR2 SASEGT. The CDR3 is 14 residues long.

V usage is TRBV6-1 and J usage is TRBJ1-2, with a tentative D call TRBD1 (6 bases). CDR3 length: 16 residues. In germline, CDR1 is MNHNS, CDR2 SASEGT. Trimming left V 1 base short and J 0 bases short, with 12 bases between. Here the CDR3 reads CASSEGQVWTNYGYTF. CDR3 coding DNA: TGTGCCAGCAGTGAAGGACAGGTTTGGACTAACTATGGCTACACCTTC.

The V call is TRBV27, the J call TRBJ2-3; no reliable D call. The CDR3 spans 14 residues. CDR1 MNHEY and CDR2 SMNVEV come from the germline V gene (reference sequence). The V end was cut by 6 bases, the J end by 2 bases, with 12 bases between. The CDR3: CASRSKFPTDTQYF. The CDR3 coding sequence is TGTGCCAGCAGGTCCAAGTTCCCCACAGATACGCAGTATTTT.

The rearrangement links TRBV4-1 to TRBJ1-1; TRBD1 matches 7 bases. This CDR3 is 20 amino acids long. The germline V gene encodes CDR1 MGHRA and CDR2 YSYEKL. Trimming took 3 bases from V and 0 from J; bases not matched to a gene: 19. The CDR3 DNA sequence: TGCGCCAGCAGCCAGGAAAGCCTCCCCCGGGACAGTTATATGAACACTGAAGCTTTCTTT. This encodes CASSQESLPRDSYMNTEAFF.

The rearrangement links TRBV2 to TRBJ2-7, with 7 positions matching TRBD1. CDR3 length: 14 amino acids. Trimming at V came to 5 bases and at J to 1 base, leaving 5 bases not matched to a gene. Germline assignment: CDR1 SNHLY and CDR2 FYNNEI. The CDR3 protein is CASSSFRGSYEQYF. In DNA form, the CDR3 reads TGTGCCAGCAGTTCGTTCAGGGGGTCCTACGAGCAGTACTTC. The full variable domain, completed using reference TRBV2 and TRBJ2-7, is EPEVTQTPSHQVTQMGQEVILRCVPISNHLYFYWYRQILGQKVEFLVSFYNNEISEKSEIFDDQFSVERPDGSNFTLKIRSTKLEDSAMYFCASSSFRGSYEQYFGPGTRLTVT.

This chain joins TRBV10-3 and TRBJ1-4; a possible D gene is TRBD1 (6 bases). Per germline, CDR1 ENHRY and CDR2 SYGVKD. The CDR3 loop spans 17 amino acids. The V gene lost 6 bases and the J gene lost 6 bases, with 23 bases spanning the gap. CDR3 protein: CAISPRRDTGRDEKLFF. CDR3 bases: TGTGCCATCAGCCCACGTCGGGACACCGGCAGGGATGAAAAACTGTTTTTT.

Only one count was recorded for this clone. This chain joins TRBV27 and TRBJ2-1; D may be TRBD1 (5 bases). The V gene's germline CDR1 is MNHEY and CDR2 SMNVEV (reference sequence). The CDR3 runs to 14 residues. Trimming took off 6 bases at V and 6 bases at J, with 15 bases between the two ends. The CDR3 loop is CASSPLGDSNEQFF. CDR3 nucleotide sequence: TGTGCCAGCAGCCCCTTAGGGGATTCCAATGAGCAGTTCTTC.

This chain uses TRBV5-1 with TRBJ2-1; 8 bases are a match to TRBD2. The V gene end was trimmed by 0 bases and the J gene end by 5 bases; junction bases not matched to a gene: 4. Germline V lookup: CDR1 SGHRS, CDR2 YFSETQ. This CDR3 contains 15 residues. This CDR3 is CASSLGPAGDNEQFF. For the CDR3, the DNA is TGCGCCAGCAGCTTGGGGCCAGCGGGAGACAATGAGCAGTTCTTC.

As DNA, the CDR3 is TGTGCCAGCAGCTCCACTAGCGGGGGATACGAGACCCAGTACTTC. The encoded protein is CASSSTSGGYETQYF. This chain uses TRBV28 with TRBJ2-5, with 11 bases that match TRBD2. The CDR3 is 15 residues long. The germline V gene encodes CDR1 MDHEN and CDR2 SYDVKM. J gave up 5 bases and V 6 bases, and 8 bases lay outside the gene matches.

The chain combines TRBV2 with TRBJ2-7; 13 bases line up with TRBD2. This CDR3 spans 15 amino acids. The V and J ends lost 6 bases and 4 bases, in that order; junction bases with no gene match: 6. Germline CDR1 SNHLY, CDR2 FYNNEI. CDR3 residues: CASRELAGGRYEQYF. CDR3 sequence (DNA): TGTGCCAGCAGGGAACTAGCGGGAGGGCGGTACGAGCAGTACTTC.

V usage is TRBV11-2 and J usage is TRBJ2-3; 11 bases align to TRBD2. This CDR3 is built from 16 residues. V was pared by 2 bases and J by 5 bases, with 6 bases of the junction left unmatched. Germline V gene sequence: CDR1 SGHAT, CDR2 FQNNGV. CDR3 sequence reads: CASSLLAGGLGDTQYF. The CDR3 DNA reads TGTGCCAGCAGCTTATTAGCGGGAGGGCTTGGAGATACGCAGTATTTT.

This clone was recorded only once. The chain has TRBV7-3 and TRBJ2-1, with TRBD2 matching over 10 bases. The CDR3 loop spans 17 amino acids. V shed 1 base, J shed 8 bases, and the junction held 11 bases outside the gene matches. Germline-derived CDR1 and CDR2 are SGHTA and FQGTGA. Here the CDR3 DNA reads TGTGCCAGCAGCTTAAGGCCCTCTAGCGGGAGTATCGATGAGCAGTTCTTC. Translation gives CASSLRPSSGSIDEQFF.

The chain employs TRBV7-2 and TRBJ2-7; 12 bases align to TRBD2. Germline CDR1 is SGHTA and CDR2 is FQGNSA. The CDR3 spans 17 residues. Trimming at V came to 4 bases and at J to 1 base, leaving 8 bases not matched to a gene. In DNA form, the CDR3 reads TGTGCCAGCAGCTCCACGTTGACTAGCGGGAGATCCTACGAGCAGTACTTC. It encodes CASSSTLTSGRSYEQYF.

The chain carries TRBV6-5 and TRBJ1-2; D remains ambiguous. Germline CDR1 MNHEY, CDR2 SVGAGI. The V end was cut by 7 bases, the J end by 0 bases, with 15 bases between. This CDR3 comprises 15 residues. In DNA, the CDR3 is TGTGCCAGCACGTCGCCGGGAACAACTAACTATGGCTACACCTTC. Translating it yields CASTSPGTTNYGYTF.

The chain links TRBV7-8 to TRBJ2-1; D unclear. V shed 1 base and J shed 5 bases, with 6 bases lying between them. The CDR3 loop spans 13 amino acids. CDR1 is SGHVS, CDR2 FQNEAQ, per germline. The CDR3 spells CASSLGRNNEQFF. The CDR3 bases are TGTGCCAGCAGCTTAGGCCGGAACAATGAGCAGTTCTTC.

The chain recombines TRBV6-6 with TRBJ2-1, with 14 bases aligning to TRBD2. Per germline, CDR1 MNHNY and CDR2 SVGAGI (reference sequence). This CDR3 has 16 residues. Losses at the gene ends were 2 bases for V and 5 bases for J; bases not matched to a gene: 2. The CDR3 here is CASSYGTSGSNNEQFF. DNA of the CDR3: TGTGCCAGCAGTTACGGGACTAGCGGGAGCAACAATGAGCAGTTCTTC.

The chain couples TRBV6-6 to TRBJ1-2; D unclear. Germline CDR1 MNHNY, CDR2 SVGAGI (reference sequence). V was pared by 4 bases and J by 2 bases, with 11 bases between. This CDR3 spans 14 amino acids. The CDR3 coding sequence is TGTGCCAGCAGTTTTATCCAACCAAACTATGGCTACACCTTC. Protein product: CASSFIQPNYGYTF.

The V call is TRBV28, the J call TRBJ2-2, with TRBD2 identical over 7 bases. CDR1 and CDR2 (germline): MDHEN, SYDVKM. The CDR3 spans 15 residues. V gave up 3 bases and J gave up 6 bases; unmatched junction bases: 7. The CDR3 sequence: CASSLPWREPGELFF. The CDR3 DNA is TGTGCCAGCAGTTTGCCCTGGCGGGAGCCCGGGGAGCTGTTTTTT.

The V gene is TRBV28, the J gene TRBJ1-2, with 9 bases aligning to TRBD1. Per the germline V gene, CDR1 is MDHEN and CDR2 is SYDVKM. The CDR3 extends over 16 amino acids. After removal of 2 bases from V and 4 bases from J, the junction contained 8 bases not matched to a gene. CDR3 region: CASSLRWTGEFYGYTF. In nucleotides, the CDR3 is TGTGCCAGCAGTTTACGCTGGACAGGGGAATTCTATGGCTACACCTTC.

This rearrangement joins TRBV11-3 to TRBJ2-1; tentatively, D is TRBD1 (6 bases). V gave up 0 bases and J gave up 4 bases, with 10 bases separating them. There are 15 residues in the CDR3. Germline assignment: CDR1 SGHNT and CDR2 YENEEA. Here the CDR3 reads CASSLDRGEYNEQFF. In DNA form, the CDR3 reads TGTGCCAGCAGCTTAGACAGGGGCGAATACAATGAGCAGTTCTTC.

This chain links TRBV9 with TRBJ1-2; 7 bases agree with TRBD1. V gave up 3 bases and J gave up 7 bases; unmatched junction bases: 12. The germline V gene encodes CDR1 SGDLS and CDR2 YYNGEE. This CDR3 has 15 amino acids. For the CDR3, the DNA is TGTGCCAGCAGCGCACCTCAGGACAGGCGGATTGGCTACACCTTC. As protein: CASSAPQDRRIGYTF. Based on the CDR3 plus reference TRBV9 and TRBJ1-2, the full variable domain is DSGVTQTPKHLITATGQRVTLRCSPRSGDLSVYWYQQSLDQGLQFLIQYYNGEERAKGNILERFSAQQFPDLHSELNLSSLELGDSALYFCASSAPQDRRIGYTFGSGTRLTVV.

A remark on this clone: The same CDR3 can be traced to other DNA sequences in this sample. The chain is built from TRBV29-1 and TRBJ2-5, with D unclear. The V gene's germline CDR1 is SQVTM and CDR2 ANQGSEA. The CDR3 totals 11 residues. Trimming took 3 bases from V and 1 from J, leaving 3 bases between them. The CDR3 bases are TGCAGCGTTGAGGGCCAAGAGACCCAGTACTTC. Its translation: CSVEGQETQYF.

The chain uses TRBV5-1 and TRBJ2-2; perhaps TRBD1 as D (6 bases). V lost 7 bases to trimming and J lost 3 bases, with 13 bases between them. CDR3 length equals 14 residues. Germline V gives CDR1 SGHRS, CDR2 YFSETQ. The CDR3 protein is CASLLGADTGELFF. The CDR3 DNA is TGCGCCAGCCTCTTGGGGGCGGACACCGGGGAGCTGTTTTTT.

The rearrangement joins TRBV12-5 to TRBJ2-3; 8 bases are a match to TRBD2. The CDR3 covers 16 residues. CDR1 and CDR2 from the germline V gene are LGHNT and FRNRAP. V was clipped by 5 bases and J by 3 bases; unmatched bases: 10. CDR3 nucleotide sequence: TGTGCTAGTGGTCAAATAAGCGGGAGTTGGACAGATACGCAGTATTTT. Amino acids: CASGQISGSWTDTQYF.